This T cell receptor beta chain was sequenced during a study of Graves' ophthalmopathy and Graves' hyperthyroidism. The authors amplified TCR beta CDR3 regions from RNA transcripts. An initial RT-PCR round employing HTBI primers preceded a second-round multiplex PCR. In TCRdb, the multiplex PCR reads were re-called with MiXCR into one record per CDR3 protein. The repertoire holds 260,000 or so distinct CDR3 sequences, with around 50% as singletons. Findings and caveats of the study: Blood also harbored most expanded thyroid clonotypes above 0.001 frequency. Ophthalmopathy progression was predicted by the model at roughly 66% sensitivity and about 79% specificity.

This clonotype was detected a few times. The target antigen is unknown. The ends were cut back, 3 bases at V and 8 bases at J, with 8 bases in the middle. Germline CDR1 reads SGDLS; CDR2 reads YYNGEE. The CDR3 runs to 12 residues. Clinicians made diagnoses from clinical symptoms, serum thyroxine, TRAb, thyroid ultrasound and orbital computed tomography. From fresh peripheral blood, roughly 10 ml in volume, the PBMCs were obtained. Input material: peripheral blood. The sequence derives from an adult man with Graves' ophthalmopathy. V usage is TRBV9 and J usage is TRBJ2-2; D remains unclear. The DNA for the CDR3 is TGTGCCAGCAGCGCCATGAGGGGGGAGCTGTTTTTT. Encoded protein: CASSAMRGELFF.